Listed here are 17 T cell receptor beta chains from one sample, sequenced in a study of T cells in women clearing cervical HPV infection. Profiling relied on immunoSEQ multiplex PCR, and the TCRdb table lists in-frame clones only, not all of them. Here the sample table reports fewer than 35,000 clones. The sample taken for sequencing was blood buffy coat. The receptors derive from a woman aged 18 to 75 with a cervical HPV16 infection that either progressed to CIN3+ or cleared (not recorded which).

CDR3: CASSFYRGETQYF. CDR3 DNA, as far as it was read: TGCGCCAGCAGCTTCTACAGGGGAGAGACC. The chain joins TRBV5-1 to TRBJ2-5; 7 bases map to TRBD1. The DNA ends 3 residues before the CDR3 does, and the rest of the CDR3 is filled in from the germline J gene. Trimming removed 2 bases from V and 4 bases from J; junction bases left unmatched: 2. Germline V gives CDR1 SGHRS, CDR2 YFSETQ. The CDR3 consists of 13 residues.

To note about this clone: Read sequence stops 3 residues before the CDR3 end, and the germline J gene provides the missing end. The chain carries TRBV20-1 and TRBJ1-4; 7 bases match TRBD1. Germline CDR1 is DFQATT and CDR2 is SNEGSKA (reference sequence). The CDR3 spans 14 residues. V trimming: 6 bases; J trimming: 7 bases; junction bases outside the gene matches: 11. The part of the CDR3 DNA that was read is TGCAGTGCGGGAAATGTAAGGGGGCTTGAAAAA. Protein product: CSAGNVRGLEK. The whole CDR3 region reads CSAGNVRGLEKLFF.

Details on this clone: The read ends 3 residues early relative to the CDR3; the germline J gene fills the gap. The chain is built from TRBV6-2 or TRBV6-3 and TRBJ2-5; D not resolved. Between the trimmed V and J ends, which lost 4 bases and 7 bases, there was a span of 7 bases. There are 11 residues in the CDR3. From germline, CDR1 is MNHEY and CDR2 SVGEGT. The sequenced part of the CDR3 DNA is TGTGCCAGCAGTTTCAAAATGACC. Residues: CASSFKMT. The whole CDR3 is CASSFKMTQYF.

Partial CDR3 DNA: TGTGCCAGTAGTATAATGGGACAGAGT. Encoded protein: CASSIMGQS. The full CDR3 protein reads CASSIMGQSIYF. J is TRBJ1-3 and V is TRBV19; 7 bases agree with TRBD1. The CDR3 is cut off 3 residues early in the read; its end comes from the germline J gene. CDR3 length equals 12 residues. The germline V gene encodes CDR1 LNHDA and CDR2 SQIVND (reference sequence).

For this clone: The CDR3 end is not reached by the read, which stops 3 residues before it; the germline J gene fills it in. The chain carries TRBV7-6 and TRBJ2-7; 9 nucleotides align to TRBD2. CDR1 and CDR2 from the germline V gene are SGHVS and FNYEAQ. CDR3 size: 18 residues. V lost 5 bases to trimming and J lost 2 bases; unmatched junction nucleotides: 16. The DNA read from the CDR3 is TGTGCCAGCAGCCCCAACCGACCGACTAGCGGAGGTACCTACGAG. Translating it yields CASSPNRPTSGGTYE. The whole CDR3 protein reads CASSPNRPTSGGTYEQYF.

As concerns this clone: The read ends 3 residues early relative to the CDR3; the germline J gene fills the gap. V usage is TRBV5-1 and J usage is TRBJ2-4, with D possibly being TRBD2 (5 bases). Germline V CDR1 and CDR2: SGHRS, YFSETQ. The CDR3 runs to 13 residues. The CDR3 loop reads CASGSSAEETQYF. CDR3 bases read: TGCGCCAGCGGTTCCTCAGCGGAAGAGACT.

In the case of this clone: The read falls 3 residues short of the CDR3 end, and the missing part is taken from the germline J gene. The V gene is TRBV7-2, the J gene TRBJ1-2; 7 positions match TRBD1. Germline CDR1 reads SGHTA; CDR2 reads FQGNSA. This CDR3 has 15 residues. The CDR3 region is CASSSTRDSVLTYTF. CDR3 bases read: TGTGCCAGCAGCTCAACACGGGACAGTGTACTTACC.

A word on this clone: The read stops 3 residues short of the end of the CDR3; the missing end is completed from the germline J gene. The V call is TRBV19, the J call TRBJ1-5; TRBD1 aligns across 9 bases. CDR1 is LNHDA, CDR2 SQIVND, per germline (reference sequence). V lost 0 bases to trimming and J lost 6 bases; unmatched junction nucleotides: 21. The CDR3 loop spans 21 amino acids. Partial CDR3 DNA: TGTGCCAGTAGTATAGATCGGGTGCGGGGACAGGGAGAGATTTGGGTTCAGCCC. Translation: CASSIDRVRGQGEIWVQP. The complete CDR3 sequence is CASSIDRVRGQGEIWVQPQHF.

As to this clone: The read ends 3 residues before the CDR3 terminus; that terminus is restored from the germline J gene. J is TRBJ2-5 and V is TRBV5-1; 11 positions match TRBD1. The CDR3 has 15 amino acids. CDR1 and CDR2 (germline): SGHRS, YFSETQ. J gave up 5 bases and V 4 bases, and 7 bases lay outside the gene matches. The sequenced part of the CDR3 DNA is TGCGCCAGCAGCATCGGACAGGGGGCGACTGAGACC. It encodes CASSIGQGATET. The CDR3 reads in full as CASSIGQGATETQYF.

To note about this clone: The CDR3 is cut off 3 residues early in the read; its end comes from the germline J gene. The genes are TRBV20-1 and TRBJ1-1, with 7 positions matching TRBD1. CDR1 is DFQATT and CDR2 is SNEGSKA in the germline V gene (reference sequence). The CDR3 spans 13 residues. V gave up 7 bases and J gave up 3 bases; unmatched junction bases: 8. The CDR3 is CSVVQGSDTEAFF. CDR3 DNA, as far as it was read: TGCAGTGTCGTACAGGGGTCGGACACTGAA.

On this clone itself: The read gets to within 3 residues of the CDR3 end, and the germline J gene fills in the rest. The chain carries TRBV18 and TRBJ1-2, with D possibly being TRBD1 (5 bases). CDR3 length equals 15 residues. CDR1 KGHSH and CDR2 LQKENI come from the germline V gene. The covered CDR3 bases are TGTGCCAGCTCACCATTGGGGACTGGAGAATACGAC. Translation gives CASSPLGTGEYD. The CDR3 in full is CASSPLGTGEYDYTF.

About this clone itself: Coverage ceases 3 residues before the CDR3 finishes, and the germline J gene fills in the end. This same CDR3 is encoded by further DNA sequences in the sample. This sequence joins TRBV30 and TRBJ1-3, with no clear D. Germline loops: CDR1 GTSNPN, CDR2 SVGIG (reference sequence). CDR3 length equals 12 residues. Between the trimmed V and J ends, which lost 3 bases and 7 bases, there was a span of 10 bases. The CDR3 DNA, read in part, is TGTGCCTGGAGGGTTCGAGCGAACACC. This translates into CAWRVRANT. The whole CDR3 is CAWRVRANTIYF.

In the case of this clone: The read comes to an end 3 residues before the CDR3 does, leaving the germline J gene to fill in the end. The chain carries TRBV19 and TRBJ2-3; 8 bases agree with TRBD2. V lost 7 bases to trimming and J lost 6 bases; unmatched junction nucleotides: 15. Per germline, CDR1 LNHDA and CDR2 SQIVND (reference sequence). The CDR3 totals 16 residues. The CDR3 DNA, read in part, is TGTGCCAGTAAACCCAGAGAGCGGGGGTCGGGGGATACG. As protein: CASKPRERGSGDT. The whole CDR3 region reads CASKPRERGSGDTQYF.

About this clone itself: The read is 3 residues too short to cover the CDR3 end, so that end is filled in from the germline J gene. This chain joins TRBV19 and TRBJ2-7; 8 nucleotides match TRBD1. V shed 1 base and J 5 bases; nucleotides not matched to a gene: 13. CDR3 length: 17 residues. Per germline, CDR1 LNHDA and CDR2 SQIVND (reference sequence). The CDR3 region is CASSIGQGTDLANEQYF. The CDR3 bases that were read are TGTGCCAGTAGTATAGGACAGGGGACGGATCTAGCTAACGAG.

Concerning this clone itself: The CDR3 end is not reached by the read, which stops 3 residues before it; the germline J gene fills it in. V usage is TRBV30 and J usage is TRBJ2-7; 8 nucleotides align to TRBD1. Trimming took 2 bases from V and 6 from J; bases not matched to a gene: 12. Germline V gene lookup returns CDR1 GTSNPN and CDR2 SVGIG (reference sequence). The CDR3 covers 15 residues. The sequenced CDR3 bases are TGTGCCTGGAGTCTAGGTGGGACAGGTTCTGGCGAG. It translates to CAWSLGGTGSGE. The entire CDR3 sequence reads CAWSLGGTGSGEQYF. The variable domain in full, completed from reference TRBV30 and TRBJ2-7, reads SQTIHQWPATLVQPVGSPLSLECTVEGTSNPNLYWYRQAAGRGLQLLFYSVGIGQISSEVPQNLSASRPQDRQFILSSKKLLLSDSGFYLCAWSLGGTGSGEQYFGPGTRLTVT.

To note about this clone: The read comes to an end 3 residues before the CDR3 does, leaving the germline J gene to fill in the end. The chain is built from TRBV7-8 and TRBJ1-2; D is possibly TRBD1 (5 bases). The CDR3 sequence is 17 residues long. Germline lookup yields CDR1 SGHVS and CDR2 FQNEAQ. CDR3 region: CASSPTGTSGLQETYTF. The sequenced CDR3 bases are TGTGCCAGCAGCCCTACCGGGACTAGCGGACTCCAAGAGACC.

The CDR3 is CAWTRGGGSGTEAFF. CDR3 bases read: TGTGCCTGGACCCGCGGGGGGGGCTCGGGCACTGAA. The chain links TRBV30 to TRBJ1-1; TRBD1 is a possible D gene (6 bases). The read gets to within 3 residues of the CDR3 end, and the germline J gene fills in the rest. The CDR3 sequence is 15 residues long. The V end lost 4 bases, the J end lost 4 bases, and 19 bases lay between the germline ends. CDR1 and CDR2 from the germline V gene are GTSNPN and SVGIG (reference sequence).